This T cell receptor (beta chain) came from a study of T cells in Graves' hyperthyroidism and ophthalmopathy. On the basis of clinical symptoms, serum thyroxine and TRAb, thyroid ultrasound and orbital computed tomography, diagnoses were made. PBMCs were collected from a roughly 10 ml volume of fresh peripheral blood. Researchers took RNA transcripts and amplified the TCR beta CDR3 regions from them. The HTBI set primed first-round TCR CDR3 RT-PCR. From the multiplex PCR reads, TCRdb called clonotypes with MiXCR, one entry per CDR3 protein. The sample carries some 400,000 distinct CDR3 sequences, about 15% recorded once. This clonotype was seen at least ten times. The junction had 2 bases not matched to a gene; V was cut back by 5 bases and J by 3 bases. Per germline, CDR1 DFQATT and CDR2 SNEGSKA (reference sequence). The CDR3 has 12 amino acids.

The sequence was obtained from a woman aged 55-75 years with Graves' hyperthyroidism. This chain joins TRBV20-1 and TRBJ2-3, with TRBD1 matching 7 bases. Sequencing input: blood. CDR3 loop: CSAPTGTDTQYF. The CDR3 DNA reads TGCAGTGCTCCGACAGGGACAGATACGCAGTATTTT.